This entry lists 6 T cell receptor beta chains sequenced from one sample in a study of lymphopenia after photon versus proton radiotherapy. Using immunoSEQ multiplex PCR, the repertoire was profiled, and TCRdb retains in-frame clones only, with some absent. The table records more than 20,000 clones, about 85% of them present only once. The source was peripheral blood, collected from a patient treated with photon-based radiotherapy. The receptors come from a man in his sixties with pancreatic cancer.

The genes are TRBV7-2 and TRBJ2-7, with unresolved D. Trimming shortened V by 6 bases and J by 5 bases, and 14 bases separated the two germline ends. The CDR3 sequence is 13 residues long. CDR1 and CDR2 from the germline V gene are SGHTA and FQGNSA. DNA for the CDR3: TGTGCCAGCAGTTATCCCCCAAAGAACGAGCAGTACTTC. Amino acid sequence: CASSYPPKNEQYF. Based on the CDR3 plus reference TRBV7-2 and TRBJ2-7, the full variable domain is GAGVSQSPSNKVTEKGKDVELRCDPISGHTALYWYRQSLGQGLEFLIYFQGNSAPDKSGLPSDRFSAERTGGSVSTLTIQRTQQEDSAVYLCASSYPPKNEQYFGPGTRLTVT.

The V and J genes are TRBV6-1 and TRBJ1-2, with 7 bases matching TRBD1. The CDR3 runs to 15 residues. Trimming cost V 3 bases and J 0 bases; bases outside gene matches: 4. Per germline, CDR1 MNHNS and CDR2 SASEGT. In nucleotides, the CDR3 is TGTGCCAGCAGTGAGATGACAGGGCCTAACTATGGCTACACCTTC. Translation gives CASSEMTGPNYGYTF.

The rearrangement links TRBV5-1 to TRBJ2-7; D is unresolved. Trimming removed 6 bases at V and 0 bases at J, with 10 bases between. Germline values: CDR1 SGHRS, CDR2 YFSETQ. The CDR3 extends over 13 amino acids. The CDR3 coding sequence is TGCGCCAGCACCGGTCTGAGCTCCTACGAGCAGTACTTC. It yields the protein CASTGLSSYEQYF.

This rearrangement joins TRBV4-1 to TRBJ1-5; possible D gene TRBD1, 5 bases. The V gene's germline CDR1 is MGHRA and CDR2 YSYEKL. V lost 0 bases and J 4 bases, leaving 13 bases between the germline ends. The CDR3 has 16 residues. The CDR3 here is CASSQDPWDENQPQHF. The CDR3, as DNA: TGCGCCAGCAGCCAAGACCCTTGGGACGAGAATCAGCCCCAGCATTTT.

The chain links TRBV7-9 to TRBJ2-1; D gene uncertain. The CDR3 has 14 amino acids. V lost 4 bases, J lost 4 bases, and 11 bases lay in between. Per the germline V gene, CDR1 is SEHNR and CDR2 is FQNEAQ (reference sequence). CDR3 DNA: TGTGCCAGCAGCTCAGAAACCTTTTACAATGAGCAGTTCTTC. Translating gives CASSSETFYNEQFF.

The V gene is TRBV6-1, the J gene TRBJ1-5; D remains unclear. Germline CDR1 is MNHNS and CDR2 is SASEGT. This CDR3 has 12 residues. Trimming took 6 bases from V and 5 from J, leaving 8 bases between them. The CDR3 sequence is CASSIDYQPQHF. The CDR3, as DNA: TGTGCCAGCAGCATAGATTATCAGCCCCAGCATTTT.